Listed below are T cell receptor beta chains from one sample, sequenced in a study of shared clonotypes between healthy human individuals. Sequenced by immunoSEQ multiplex PCR; TCRdb stores in-frame clones only, minus some. Found here are about 670,000 clones, more than 70% of them singletons; the top ten hold approximately 2%. Sequences were obtained from memory CD4+ T cells sorted from blood. The receptors derive from a woman in her twenties or thirties in good health. Each CDR3 is given with its conserved first and last residue. A D gene is named only where the DNA matches it firmly. Clone size is stated in some rows and not others, as once, few, many or a class when expanded.

abundance: .
v_gene: TRBV19
d_gene: .
j_gene: TRBJ1-5
CDR3nt: TGTGCCAGTAGCCTGGAGGGATTGATCAATCAGCCCCAGCATTTT
CDR3aa: CASSLEGLINQPQHF

abundance: many
v_gene: TRBV19
d_gene: .
j_gene: TRBJ1-2
CDR3nt: TGTGCCAGTAGTATAGTCGGGATAACCAACTTC
CDR3aa: CASSIVGITNF

abundance: .
v_gene: TRBV11-3
d_gene: TRBD1
j_gene: TRBJ1-2
CDR3nt: TGTGCCAGCAAACCCGGGACAGGGGGCTATGGCTACACCTTC
CDR3aa: CASKPGTGGYGYTF

abundance: .
v_gene: TRBV27
d_gene: TRBD1
j_gene: TRBJ1-1
CDR3nt: TGTGCCAGCAGTTTATGGGCCCGGGACAGGAGGAACACTGAAGCTTTCTTT
CDR3aa: CASSLWARDRRNTEAFF

abundance: .
v_gene: TRBV6-1
d_gene: TRBD1
j_gene: TRBJ1-1
CDR3nt: TGTGCCAGCAGGACAGGGGGCGAAGTCACTGAAGCTTTCTTT
CDR3aa: CASRTGGEVTEAFF

abundance: .
v_gene: TRBV5-1
d_gene: TRBD1
j_gene: TRBJ2-7
CDR3nt: TGCGCCAGCAGCTTGGACGGGACAGTCTACGAGCAGTACTTC
CDR3aa: CASSLDGTVYEQYF

abundance: few
v_gene: TRBV19
d_gene: TRBD1
j_gene: TRBJ2-7
CDR3nt: TGTGCCAGTAGTACTTCGACAGGGGACTACGAGCAGTACTTC
CDR3aa: CASSTSTGDYEQYF

abundance: .
v_gene: TRBV5-1
d_gene: .
j_gene: TRBJ2-7
CDR3nt: TGCGCCAGCAGCTCCCGAGGCCGGGAAGGGTACGAGCAGTACTTC
CDR3aa: CASSSRGREGYEQYF

abundance: .
v_gene: TRBV20-1
d_gene: .
j_gene: TRBJ1-1
CDR3nt: TGCAGTGCTCCAGTGAACACTGAAGCTTTCTTT
CDR3aa: CSAPVNTEAFF

abundance: .
v_gene: TRBV5-1
d_gene: TRBD2
j_gene: TRBJ2-5
CDR3nt: TGCGCCAGCACCTCGGGTAATAGCGGGGAACAAGAGACCCAGTACTTC
CDR3aa: CASTSGNSGEQETQYF

abundance: .
v_gene: TRBV7-2
d_gene: TRBD1
j_gene: TRBJ1-5
CDR3nt: TGTGCCAGCACCCTCGGGACAGGGGTTTTGGCCAATCAGCCCCAGCATTTT
CDR3aa: CASTLGTGVLANQPQHF

abundance: .
v_gene: TRBV7-8
d_gene: TRBD2
j_gene: TRBJ2-1
CDR3nt: TGTGCCAGCAGCGTGGGACTAACGAACAATGAGCAGTTCTTC
CDR3aa: CASSVGLTNNEQFF

abundance: .
v_gene: TRBV6-6
d_gene: .
j_gene: TRBJ1-2
CDR3nt: TGTGCCAGCAGTAGGACAGCTCTAATTAACTATGGCTACACCTTC
CDR3aa: CASSRTALINYGYTF

abundance: .
v_gene: TRBV7-2
d_gene: TRBD2
j_gene: TRBJ2-1
CDR3nt: TGTGCCAGCAGCTTAGGACTAGCGGGAGGTGAGCAGTTCTTC
CDR3aa: CASSLGLAGGEQFF

abundance: .
v_gene: TRBV18
d_gene: .
j_gene: TRBJ2-6
CDR3nt: TGTGCCAGCTCTGGGGCCAACGTCCTGACTTTC
CDR3aa: CASSGANVLTF

abundance: .
v_gene: TRBV14
d_gene: .
j_gene: TRBJ1-4
CDR3nt: TGTGCCAGCAGCGCCCGGGTCGGTGAAAAACTGTTTTTT
CDR3aa: CASSARVGEKLFF

abundance: .
v_gene: TRBV6-1
d_gene: .
j_gene: TRBJ2-1
CDR3nt: TGTGCCACCAACCGGGACACCTCCTACAATGAGCAGTTCTTC
CDR3aa: CATNRDTSYNEQFF

abundance: few
v_gene: TRBV5-4
d_gene: TRBD2
j_gene: TRBJ2-3
CDR3nt: TGTGCCAGCAGCTGGAATGGACTAGCGGGAGGGCGGGATACGCAGTATTTT
CDR3aa: CASSWNGLAGGRDTQYF